This is a list of T cell receptor beta chains from one sample in a study of synovial regulatory T cells in juvenile arthritis. The method was immunoSEQ multiplex PCR; TCRdb's version includes in-frame clones alone and lacks a portion of them. The sample's table shows about 10,000 clones. Sequences were obtained from Treg cells from blood. These receptor sequences come from a donor younger than 30 with juvenile idiopathic arthritis. Both conserved end residues are part of each CDR3.

v_call: TRBV6-1
j_call: TRBJ1-2
cdr3_aa: CASSRDRGIYGYTF

v_call: TRBV6-1
j_call: TRBJ2-3
cdr3_aa: CAIDSGSTDTQYF

v_call: TRBV10-3
j_call: TRBJ2-7
cdr3_aa: CAITNKSRSYEQYF

v_call: TRBV4-1
j_call: TRBJ2-3
cdr3_aa: CASSPPIAADTQYF

v_call: TRBV4-1
j_call: TRBJ1-3
cdr3_aa: CASSQEGDTQGSWWNTIYF

v_call: TRBV6-1
j_call: TRBJ2-1
cdr3_aa: CASSGRGVGVYNEQFF

v_call: TRBV18
j_call: TRBJ1-4
cdr3_aa: CASSPNRRGTAVNEKLFF

v_call: TRBV19
j_call: TRBJ1-2
cdr3_aa: CASTPIGNRQDYGYTF

v_call: TRBV5-1
j_call: TRBJ1-2
cdr3_aa: CASSPGTGYGYTF

v_call: TRBV2
j_call: TRBJ1-5
cdr3_aa: CASSKERNQPQHF

v_call: TRBV7-8
j_call: TRBJ1-2
cdr3_aa: CASSSGYGYTF

v_call: TRBV11-2
j_call: TRBJ1-3
cdr3_aa: CASSFLGGGASSGNTIYF

v_call: TRBV20-1
j_call: TRBJ1-2
cdr3_aa: CSARSDRGYTF

v_call: TRBV18
j_call: TRBJ1-1
cdr3_aa: CASSPMAGSTEAFF